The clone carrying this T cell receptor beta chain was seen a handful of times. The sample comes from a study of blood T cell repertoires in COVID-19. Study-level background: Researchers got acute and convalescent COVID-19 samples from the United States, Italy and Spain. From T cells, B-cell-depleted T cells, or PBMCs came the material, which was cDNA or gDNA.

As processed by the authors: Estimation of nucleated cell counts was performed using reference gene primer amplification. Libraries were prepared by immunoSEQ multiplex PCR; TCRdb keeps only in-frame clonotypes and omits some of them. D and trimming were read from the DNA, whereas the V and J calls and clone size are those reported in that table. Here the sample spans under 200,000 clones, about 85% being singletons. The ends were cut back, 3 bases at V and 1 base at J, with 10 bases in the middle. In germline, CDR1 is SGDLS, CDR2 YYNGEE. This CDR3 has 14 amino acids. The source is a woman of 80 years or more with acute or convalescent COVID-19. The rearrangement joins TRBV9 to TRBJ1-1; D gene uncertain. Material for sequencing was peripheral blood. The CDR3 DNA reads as TGTGCCAGCAGCGAATCCCCCTCGAACACTGAAGCTTTCTTT. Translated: CASSESPSNTEAFF.